Included here is one TCR beta chain sequence, with context. Which antigen it targets is not known. No much larger clone is present one base from it, and per-base qualities are unavailable. This sample was included in a study of human T cells and chemical hapten exposure (dated by TCRdb to about 2021). Background for the entire study: For sensitization, 2% DPC in acetone was applied to a roughly 2 cm by roughly 2 cm area of upper inner arm skin. About 28 alopecia patients gave blood for TCR sequencing at one to four time points (pre-sensitization, 2, 6 and 24 weeks). Throughout the roughly 25-week study period, patients were also given weekly therapeutic DPC doses on the scalp. Patch testing on the upper back used Finn chambers containing 0.01% DPC, with scoring done after 6 days according to International Contact Dermatitis Research Group standards. Peripheral blood TCR repertoire changes were tracked in vivo in alopecia patients during primary and secondary sensitization to the hapten diphenylcyclopropenone (DPC). Libraries were combined into a pool for sequencing, and differences in TCR yield between samples came mainly from small differences in library volumes within the pool. Most of the patients in the cohort were female, and the cohort covered alopecia areata with under or over 50% scalp involvement, alopecia totalis and alopecia universalis. Blood samples were taken from patients before sensitization (week 0) and at 2, 6 and about 24 weeks after DPC sensitization.

Library preparation employed RACE. Instrument on record: NextSeq 500. Library preparation attached unique molecular identifiers to individual cDNA molecules for quantitative, reproducible TCR counting. Each blood RNA sample was used to sequence both TCR alpha and TCR beta chains. As for the original processing: The median number of TCRs per sample was 85,000 to 100,000, ranging from about 23,224 to 690,600. The Decombinator software suite was used to annotate V, J and CDR3 in the TCR reads. Every sample was subsampled to the same number of TCRs (28,000) for the PS versus PT1 abundance plots. Expanded TCRs were defined as absent before sensitization and observed at least eight times at the 2-week time point. TCRdb took the public reads, trimmed them with fastp at Q25, ran MiXCR for clone calling and kept in-frame beta chains. Every entry covers one CDR3 protein and lists the most common genes and DNA from its rows. TCRdb, not the original authors, processed these V and J calls. The table for this sample lists about 190,000 distinct CDR3 sequences; under 30% of them were counted only once. Roughly 2.3% of the sample comes from the top ten.

For this chain, trimming is 2 bases at the V end and 3 bases at the J end, and the number of junction bases without a gene match is 3. CDR1 and CDR2, looked up from the germline V gene, are SGHTA and FQGNSA. Including the terminal cysteine and phenylalanine, the CDR3 comprises 15 residues. Only the CDR3 portion is preserved as DNA: 45 bases, with reading frame beginning at the first base. Findings and caveats that apply to the study as a whole: Repeated subsampling changed both the strength of the expansion versus patch-test correlation and the threshold at which the correlation became significant. DPC sensitization did not change the number of TCRs with a frequency above 1 in 1000, and there was no evidence of changes in global repertoire structure. Significantly more large CDR3 similarity clusters were formed by expanded TCRs than by pre-sensitization or healthy control sets, consistent with antigen-driven responses. Because all patients had alopecia, a presumed autoimmune disease, the immune response of the patients might differ from that of healthy individuals. Patch test score was positively correlated with the number of PT1 expanded TCRs, with significance at thresholds 8, 16 and 32 but not at 4.

Per the publication, the time point label means: patch test 3, about 24 weeks after DPC sensitization. The treatment or condition label, as the study defines it: therapeutic diphenylcyclopropenone sensitization with weekly scalp DPC. At every patch-test visit, the blood draw took place before the patch test was put on. To be eligible, patients had to be aged 18 to 70, diagnosed with alopecia and judged suitable for DPC therapy, while pregnant patients were excluded. Total RNA was isolated from unfractionated whole blood collected in Tempus Blood RNA tubes. The sequence links TRBV7-2 to TRBJ2-5; 10 central nucleotides agree with TRBD2. Sequencing was performed on whole blood, taken in connection with sensitization to the hapten diphenylcyclopropenone (DPC). The receptor comes from a woman in her thirties or forties with alopecia areata. Some clones in this sample may be carry-over from other donors' samples. The nucleotide sequence is given as TGTGCCAGCAGCTTACAGAGCGGGGGGGAAGAGACCCAGTACTTC. Translated, this gives CASSLQSGGEETQYF. Here the CDR3 is joined to the reference TRBV7-2 and TRBJ2-5 genes, and the full variable domain is: GAGVSQSPSNKVTEKGKDVELRCDPISGHTALYWYRQSLGQGLEFLIYFQGNSAPDKSGLPSDRFSAERTGGSVSTLTIQRTQQEDSAVYLCASSLQSGGEETQYFGPGTRLLVL.